These 6 T cell receptor beta chains came from one sample sequenced in a study of shared clonotypes between healthy human individuals. Clones were read by immunoSEQ multiplex PCR, and TCRdb kept only the in-frame ones, dropping some. The sample has about 2.1 million clones, 93% seen once; the top ten hold around 1.8%. CD45RO-negative CD8 cells positively selected for CCR7 made up the naive population, which excluded terminally differentiated effector memory CD45RA+ cells. The sequenced sample was naive CD8+ T cells from PBMCs. The receptor set was obtained from a man younger than 35 in good health. Some clones in this sample may be carry-over from other donors' samples.

The rearrangement uses TRBV27 and TRBJ2-1; no clear D. CDR3 length: 12 residues. Trimming took off 6 bases at V and 6 bases at J, with 9 bases between the two ends. Germline V lookup: CDR1 MNHEY, CDR2 SMNVEV (reference sequence). This chain's CDR3 is CASSSRPNEQFF. The CDR3 coding sequence is TGTGCCAGCAGCTCCAGACCCAATGAGCAGTTCTTC.

Comment on this clone: Additional DNA sequences in this sample encode the identical CDR3. This CDR3 reads CASSLGPRSYEQYF. The CDR3 bases are TGTGCCAGCAGTTTGGGGCCGCGATCCTACGAGCAGTACTTC. The V call is TRBV27, the J call TRBJ2-7; D is perhaps TRBD1 (5 bases). This CDR3 is 14 amino acids long. Germline V lookup: CDR1 MNHEY, CDR2 SMNVEV (reference sequence). V lost 3 bases to trimming and J lost 1 base, with 10 bases between them.

V and J are TRBV13 and TRBJ2-3; the match to TRBD2 covers 14 bases. In germline, CDR1 is PRHDT, CDR2 FYEKMQ (reference sequence). V gave up 4 bases and J gave up 3 bases; unmatched junction bases: 3. This CDR3 spans 16 amino acids. Here the CDR3 reads CASSYGTSGSTDTQYF. The CDR3 DNA reads TGTGCCAGCAGCTACGGGACTAGCGGGAGTACAGATACGCAGTATTTT.

A note on this clone: Compared with germline, one end of the junction differs, possibly owing to a read error. This chain links TRBV14 with TRBJ1-5; no firm D call. CDR3 length: 11 amino acids. Germline V gives CDR1 SGHDN, CDR2 FVKESK. Here the CDR3 DNA reads TGTGCCAGCAGCCAAGATGGAGGGCTCTTTTTT. Its translation: CASSQDGGLFF.

This chain connects TRBV5-1 to TRBJ2-1; 7 bases agree with TRBD2. CDR3 length: 17 residues. Germline lookup yields CDR1 SGHRS and CDR2 YFSETQ. V was pared by 3 bases and J by 4 bases, with 13 bases of the junction left unmatched. This chain's CDR3 is CASSWPPASGAYNEQFF. CDR3 in DNA: TGCGCCAGCAGCTGGCCGCCTGCTAGCGGAGCATACAATGAGCAGTTCTTC.

As for this clone: The same CDR3 is also encoded by other DNA sequences in this sample. This rearrangement joins TRBV11-2 to TRBJ2-7; TRBD1 aligns across 7 bases. Trimming removed 1 base from V and 2 bases from J; junction bases left unmatched: 2. Germline V CDR1 and CDR2: SGHAT, FQNNGV. This CDR3 is 14 amino acids long. The CDR3 DNA reads TGTGCCAGCAGCTTAGGACAGGGAGCCTACGAGCAGTACTTC. Amino acid sequence: CASSLGQGAYEQYF.